The rows below give T cell receptor beta chains drawn from one sample of a study of blood T cell repertoires in COVID-19. The data were produced by immunoSEQ multiplex PCR, yet TCRdb's version contains in-frame clones alone and is incomplete. There are approximately 440,000 clones in the sample; around 89% occur only once, and around 13% lies in the top ten. The sequenced sample was peripheral blood. These receptors were taken from a woman in her fifties or sixties with COVID-19, enrolled during active disease. CDR3s include the opening cysteine and the closing phenylalanine or tryptophan. A D gene is named only where the DNA matches it firmly.

V: TRBV19; J: TRBJ1-1; D: -; DNA: TGTGCCAGTAGTCGGGGGGGAGGGAACACTGAAGCTTTCTTT; CDR3: CASSRGGGNTEAFF
V: TRBV7-2; J: TRBJ1-2; D: TRBD1; DNA: TGTGCCAGCAGCTTGGGGACAGGCGAGGGGGGCTACACCTTC; CDR3: CASSLGTGEGGYTF
V: TRBV4-1; J: TRBJ1-1; D: -; DNA: TGCGCCAGCAGCCCCACGAGCGAGAACACTGAAGCTTTCTTT; CDR3: CASSPTSENTEAFF
V: TRBV7-6; J: TRBJ2-5; D: -; DNA: TGTGCCAGCACCGACCAGACAGGATCTTACGGAGAGACCCAGTACTTC; CDR3: CASTDQTGSYGETQYF
V: TRBV6-6; J: TRBJ2-7; D: TRBD1; DNA: TGTGCCAGCAGACCAGACAGGGCTACGGAGCAGTACTTC; CDR3: CASRPDRATEQYF
V: TRBV4-1; J: TRBJ2-1; D: TRBD1; DNA: TGCGCCAGCAGCCAAGGGGACAGGGGGGGACCCAGGGACAATGAGCAGTTCTTC; CDR3: CASSQGDRGGPRDNEQFF
V: TRBV15; J: TRBJ1-1; D: -; DNA: TGTGCCACCAGCATTCCAGGGTGGAGCACTGAAGCTTTCTTT; CDR3: CATSIPGWSTEAFF
V: TRBV5-1; J: TRBJ1-5; D: -; DNA: TGCGCCAGCAGCTTGGTAGGGGATAGCAATCAGCCCCAGCATTTT; CDR3: CASSLVGDSNQPQHF
V: TRBV5-1; J: TRBJ1-1; D: -; DNA: TGCGCCAGTTCCCCCCAGGGAAACACTGAAGCTTTCTTT; CDR3: CASSPQGNTEAFF
V: TRBV9; J: TRBJ2-1; D: TRBD2; DNA: TGTGCCAGCAGCGTAGGACTAGCGGAAGATGAGCAGTTCTTC; CDR3: CASSVGLAEDEQFF